This entry concerns a single TCR beta chain. What it recognizes is unknown. Looked up from germline, CDR1 is ENHRY and CDR2 is SYGVKD. This CDR3 region has 15 residues. The ends were cut back, 2 bases at V and 2 bases at J, with 11 bases in the middle. Primers included in the PCR were 60 Vbeta and 13 Jbeta primers. The data were produced by immunoSEQ multiplex PCR, yet TCRdb's version contains in-frame clones alone and is incomplete. The table includes more than 200,000 clones, 82% detected once. This record comes from a study of cytomegalovirus exposure and HLA in healthy donors. Findings of the study overall: A list of 150 or so TCR beta chains associated with cytomegalovirus was given.

The sequenced material came from PBMCs. The sequence was collected from a man aged 40-55 years in good health and CMV-seropositive. V usage is TRBV10-3 and J usage is TRBJ2-3; possible D gene TRBD2, 6 bases. The CDR3 DNA is TGTGCCATCAGTGAGGACGGGAGCGCCACAGATACGCAGTATTTT. Amino acids: CAISEDGSATDTQYF.